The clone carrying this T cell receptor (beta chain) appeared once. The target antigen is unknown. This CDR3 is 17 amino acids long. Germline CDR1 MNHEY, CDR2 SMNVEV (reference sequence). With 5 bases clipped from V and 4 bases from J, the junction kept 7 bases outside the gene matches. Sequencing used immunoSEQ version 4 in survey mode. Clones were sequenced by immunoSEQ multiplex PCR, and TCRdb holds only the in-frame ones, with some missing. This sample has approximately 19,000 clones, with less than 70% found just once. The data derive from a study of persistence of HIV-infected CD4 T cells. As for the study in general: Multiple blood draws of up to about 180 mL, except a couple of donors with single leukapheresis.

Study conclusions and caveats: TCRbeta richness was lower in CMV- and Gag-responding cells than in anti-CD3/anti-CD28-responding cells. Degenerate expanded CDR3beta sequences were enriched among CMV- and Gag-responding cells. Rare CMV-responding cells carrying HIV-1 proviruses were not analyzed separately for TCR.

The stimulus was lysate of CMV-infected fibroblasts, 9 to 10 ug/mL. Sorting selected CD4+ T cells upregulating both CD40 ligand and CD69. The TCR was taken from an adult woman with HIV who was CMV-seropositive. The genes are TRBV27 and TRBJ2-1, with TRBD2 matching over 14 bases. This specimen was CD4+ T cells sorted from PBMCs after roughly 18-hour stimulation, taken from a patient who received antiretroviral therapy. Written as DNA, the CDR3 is TGTGCCAGCAGTCCACGACTAGCGGGGGGGAGGTACAATGAGCAGTTCTTC. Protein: CASSPRLAGGRYNEQFF.